The TCR beta chain described here comes from a study of shared clonotypes between healthy human individuals. The V end was cut by 2 bases, the J end by 7 bases, with 8 bases between. The CDR3 extends over 13 amino acids. The germline gives CDR1 KGHSH, CDR2 LQKENI. Method: immunoSEQ multiplex PCR; TCRdb's copy keeps in-frame clones and lacks some. Of a few million clones in the sample, more than 80% were seen once. The rearrangement links TRBV18 to TRBJ2-2; D remains unclear. The sequencing input was naive CD4+ T cells from PBMCs. As to subset: CD45RA+ positively selected. The source is a man between 18 and 35 years old in good health. Some clones in this sample may be carry-over from other donors' samples. CDR3 sequence (DNA): TGTGCCAGCTCACCAAACGGAGTCGGGGAGCTGTTTTTT. Its translation is CASSPNGVGELFF.